The 24 T cell receptor beta chains reported below all come from one sample, sequenced in a study of identical twins. One entry per CDR3 protein results from TCRdb running MiXCR on the 5' RACE reads. The table has a few hundred thousand distinct CDR3 sequences, 10% seen once; the top ten hold more than 8.5%. Source material: memory T cells sorted from blood. These receptors all stem from a man aged 50 or older in good health.

This clonotype was recorded a few times. The chain uses TRBV5-1 and TRBJ2-3; D may match TRBD1 or TRBD2 (6 bases each). The CDR3 has 16 residues. Trimming stripped 0 bases from V and 3 bases from J, with 14 bases between. Germline CDR1 reads SGHRS; CDR2 reads YFSETQ. The CDR3 DNA follows: TGCGCCAGCAGCTTGGTGTCGGGGGCGGGTACAGATACGCAGTATTTT. Its protein product is CASSLVSGAGTDTQYF.

This chain connects TRBV7-3 to TRBJ2-1, with 16 bases fitting TRBD2. Germline assignment: CDR1 SGHTA and CDR2 FQGTGA. V shed 5 bases and J 3 bases; nucleotides not matched to a gene: 10. The CDR3 contains 19 residues. DNA of the CDR3: TGTGCCAGCAGCGCGGGACTAGCGGGAGGGCTCTTCGGCTACAATGAGCAGTTCTTC. It yields the protein CASSAGLAGGLFGYNEQFF.

The chain uses TRBV4-2 and TRBJ1-2; TRBD1 aligns across 9 bases. Germline assignment: CDR1 LGHNA and CDR2 YNFKEQ. The CDR3 is 15 residues long. J was trimmed by 8 bases and V by 0 bases; bases with no gene match: 7. The CDR3 DNA reads as TGTGCCAGCAGCCAAGAACAGGGGGCGGCTTACGGCTACACCTTC. Amino acids: CASSQEQGAAYGYTF.

Many counts were recorded for this clonotype. The rearrangement uses TRBV5-1 and TRBJ2-7, with 7 bases lining up with TRBD2. Germline V gene data show CDR1 as SGHRS and CDR2 as YFSETQ. V was clipped by 4 bases and J by 3 bases; unmatched bases: 4. The CDR3 totals 13 residues. The CDR3 spells CASSTREGYEQYF. The DNA for the CDR3 is TGCGCCAGCAGCACCAGGGAGGGCTACGAGCAGTACTTC.

A few counts support this clonotype. The chain uses TRBV12-3 or TRBV12-4 and TRBJ1-3; 8 nucleotides line up with TRBD1. J was trimmed by 2 bases and V by 6 bases; bases with no gene match: 3. CDR3 length: 14 residues. The CDR3 is CASRSGQAGNTIYF. The CDR3 DNA sequence: TGTGCCAGCAGGTCGGGACAGGCTGGAAACACCATATATTTT.

This clonotype was found a few times. The chain carries TRBV28 and TRBJ2-7, with 7 bases fitting TRBD2. Losses at the gene ends were 5 bases for V and 2 bases for J; bases not matched to a gene: 12. The CDR3 runs to 16 residues. Germline CDR1 reads MDHEN; CDR2 reads SYDVKM. The CDR3 nucleotides are TGTGCCAGCAGTGCCCCAACTAGCGTGCAGACCTACGAGCAGTACTTC. This translates into CASSAPTSVQTYEQYF.

This clonotype was recorded a few times. The chain combines TRBV2 with TRBJ1-1, with TRBD1 identical over 8 bases. Trimming at V came to 6 bases and at J to 12 bases, leaving 15 bases not matched to a gene. Germline values: CDR1 SNHLY, CDR2 FYNNEI. CDR3 length: 14 amino acids. The CDR3 DNA follows: TGTGCCAGCAGACAGTCAGGGGGCTCCTTAGGTACTTTCTTT. Translating gives CASRQSGGSLGTFF.

This clonotype showed up just a few times. The J gene is TRBJ1-2, the V gene TRBV7-8; TRBD1 might be the D (5 bases). The CDR3 has 14 amino acids. The germline CDR1 and CDR2 sequences are SGHVS and FQNEAQ. Trimming took 3 bases from V and 8 from J, leaving 16 bases between them. The CDR3 DNA reads as TGTGCCAGCAGCTTGGGCGGGGGACGAGAAGGCTACACCTTC. It specifies CASSLGGGREGYTF.

This chain uses TRBV20-1 with TRBJ2-7; 7 bases map to TRBD1. The CDR3 length is 13 residues. Germline loops: CDR1 DFQATT, CDR2 SNEGSKA (reference sequence). V gave up 2 bases and J gave up 6 bases; unmatched junction bases: 7. The DNA for the CDR3 is TGCAGTGCTAGACGACAGGGCTCGGGCGAGCAGTACTTC. It encodes CSARRQGSGEQYF.

This clonotype was detected a few times. The gene calls are TRBV6-1 and TRBJ2-1, with TRBD2 matching over 10 bases. The CDR3 sequence is 15 residues long. V shed 6 bases and J 3 bases; nucleotides not matched to a gene: 5. Germline loops: CDR1 MNHNS, CDR2 SASEGT. As DNA, the CDR3 is TGTGCCAGCAGGGGTAGCGGGAGGAACTACAATGAGCAGTTCTTC. This encodes CASRGSGRNYNEQFF.

This clonotype was recorded at least ten times. This chain uses TRBV6-2 or TRBV6-3 with TRBJ2-3, with TRBD1 as a possible D gene (5 bases). CDR1 is MNHEY and CDR2 is SVGEGT in the germline V gene. Trimming stripped 3 bases from V and 2 bases from J, with 9 bases between. CDR3 length: 14 amino acids. CDR3 DNA: TGTGCCAGCAGTTATAGACAGCACACAGATACGCAGTATTTT. Protein sequence: CASSYRQHTDTQYF.

This clonotype was recorded at least ten times. The chain links TRBV7-2 to TRBJ2-5; D gene uncertain. The V end was cut by 6 bases, the J end by 2 bases, with 10 bases between. This CDR3 is built from 13 residues. Germline-derived CDR1 and CDR2 are SGHTA and FQGNSA. The DNA of the CDR3 is TGTGCCAGCAGATCAAGATTTCAAGAGACCCAGTACTTC. Encoded protein: CASRSRFQETQYF.

This clonotype was observed a handful of times. V is TRBV10-3 and J is TRBJ1-2, with 7 bases lining up with TRBD1. This CDR3 comprises 16 residues. Germline V lookup: CDR1 ENHRY, CDR2 SYGVKD. The ends lost 4 bases at V and 2 bases at J; junction bases unmatched: 10. The CDR3 loop reads CAISVGGGLLNYGYTF. In DNA form, the CDR3 reads TGTGCCATCAGTGTTGGAGGGGGCCTTCTCAACTATGGCTACACCTTC.

This clonotype was detected a few times. The chain joins TRBV20-1 to TRBJ2-7; 12 bases match TRBD2. The CDR3 is made up of 15 amino acids. Germline-derived CDR1 and CDR2 are DFQATT and SNEGSKA (reference sequence). The V segment lost 3 bases and the J segment 6 bases; nucleotides outside the gene matches: 9. The DNA of the CDR3 is TGCAGTGCTAGCAAGACTAGCGGGAGTAGCTCCGAGCAGTACTTC. The encoded protein is CSASKTSGSSSEQYF.

This clonotype occurred many times. This chain uses TRBV5-5 with TRBJ2-2, with D unclear. V lost 1 base to trimming and J lost 1 base, with 11 bases between them. Germline V lookup: CDR1 SGHKS, CDR2 YYEKEE (reference sequence). There are 16 residues in the CDR3. Here the CDR3 DNA reads TGTGCCAGCAGCTTGTACGGCCATCTGAACACCGGGGAGCTGTTTTTT. Encoded protein: CASSLYGHLNTGELFF.

This clonotype was recorded many times. The gene calls are TRBV10-3 and TRBJ2-7; no definite D call. Germline-derived CDR1 and CDR2 are ENHRY and SYGVKD. The V end was cut by 0 bases, the J end by 6 bases, with 3 bases between. The CDR3 is 11 residues long. The CDR3 bases are TGTGCCATCAGTGAGTCGTCCGAGCAGTACTTC. Its protein is CAISESSEQYF.

The CDR3 loop is CASSPGVEAGNEQYF. CDR3 nucleotides: TGTGCCAGCTCACCCGGCGTTGAGGCAGGGAACGAGCAGTACTTC. The chain links TRBV18 to TRBJ2-7; D might be TRBD1 (5 bases). This CDR3 has 15 amino acids. From germline, CDR1 is KGHSH and CDR2 LQKENI. With 3 bases removed from V and 5 bases from J, the gap between germline ends came to 17 bases. Based on the CDR3 plus reference TRBV18 and TRBJ2-7, the full variable domain is NAGVMQNPRHLVRRRGQEARLRCSPMKGHSHVYWYRQLPEEGLKFMVYLQKENIIDESGMPKERFSAEFPKEGPSILRIQQVVRGDSAAYFCASSPGVEAGNEQYFGPGTRLTVT.

This clonotype has ten or more counts. The chain combines TRBV20-1 with TRBJ1-1; no definite D call. Germline V gene lookup returns CDR1 DFQATT and CDR2 SNEGSKA (reference sequence). V lost 3 bases to trimming and J lost 4 bases, with 6 bases between them. CDR3 size: 11 residues. DNA of the CDR3: TGCAGTGCTAGCTGGGGCACTGAAGCTTTCTTT. Amino acids: CSASWGTEAFF.

The chain couples TRBV7-2 to TRBJ1-2; 10 bases fit TRBD1. Germline V CDR1 and CDR2: SGHTA, FQGNSA. With 5 bases clipped from V and 6 bases from J, the junction kept 9 bases outside the gene matches. The CDR3 runs to 15 residues. CDR3 nucleotides: TGTGCCAGCAGCCCAAACCGGGACAGGGGCCATGGCTACACCTTC. As protein: CASSPNRDRGHGYTF.

V gene TRBV6-2 or TRBV6-3 combines with J gene TRBJ1-1; perhaps TRBD1 as D (5 bases). Germline values: CDR1 MNHEY, CDR2 SVGEGT. V lost 2 bases to trimming and J lost 5 bases, with 21 bases between them. There are 17 residues in the CDR3. The CDR3 sequence: CASSYRSRLGVRTEAFF. The DNA of the CDR3 is TGTGCCAGCAGTTACCGTTCCCGGCTGGGGGTGAGAACTGAAGCTTTCTTT.

Many counts were recorded for this clonotype. The chain employs TRBV5-1 and TRBJ2-6; D might be TRBD1 (6 bases). CDR1 is SGHRS and CDR2 is YFSETQ in the germline V gene. The V end was cut by 6 bases, the J end by 7 bases, with 17 bases between. The CDR3 has 15 residues. Here the CDR3 DNA reads TGCGCCAGCACCCCAAGACAGGCGGGTGCCAACGTCCTGACTTTC. Residues: CASTPRQAGANVLTF.

This rearrangement joins TRBV12-3 or TRBV12-4 to TRBJ2-1, with D maybe TRBD1 (6 bases). Trimming shortened V by 5 bases and J by 1 base, and 12 bases separated the two germline ends. CDR3 length: 15 amino acids. The CDR3 nucleotides are TGTGCCAGCAGTGGGGGCAGGGGATCCTACAATGAGCAGTTCTTC. It yields the protein CASSGGRGSYNEQFF.

Many counts were recorded for this clonotype. The chain links TRBV5-1 to TRBJ2-5, with TRBD1 as a possible D gene (6 bases). The germline V and J ends were trimmed by 4 bases and 3 bases, with 16 bases remaining between them. Germline-derived CDR1 and CDR2 are SGHRS and YFSETQ. The CDR3 has 15 residues. In DNA form, the CDR3 reads TGCGCCAGCAGCCCGTCGGACAGAACGAAAGAGACCCAGTACTTC. It yields the protein CASSPSDRTKETQYF.

This clonotype was seen many times. V is TRBV28 and J is TRBJ2-7, with D perhaps TRBD2 (6 bases). The germline gives CDR1 MDHEN, CDR2 SYDVKM. The CDR3 length is 13 residues. Trimming removed 4 bases from V and 7 bases from J, with 14 bases in between. CDR3 coding DNA: TGTGCCAGCAGTTGGTCAGCCCTAGCGGAGCAGTACTTC. The encoded protein is CASSWSALAEQYF.